This entry lists 20 T cell receptor beta chains sequenced from one sample in a study of identical twins. One entry per CDR3 protein, called by TCRdb with MiXCR from the 5' RACE reads. The sample lists about 290,000 distinct CDR3 sequences, around 9.7% occurring once. The data also belong to a second study, concerning yellow fever vaccine responses in identical twins.

Sequencing was performed on CD8+ T cells sorted from blood. These TCRs come from a woman aged 18-29 years in good health.

In this sample, this clonotype turned up a few times. V gene TRBV7-6 combines with J gene TRBJ1-5; unclear D gene. Germline CDR1 SGHVS, CDR2 FNYEAQ. This CDR3 comprises 15 residues. Deletions cut 1 base from V and 3 bases from J, with 10 bases between. This CDR3 is CASSLDLTPNQPQHF. The CDR3 nucleotides are TGTGCCAGCAGCTTAGATCTGACCCCCAATCAGCCCCAGCATTTT.

This clonotype was seen ten or more times. CDR3 loop: CSVEGTNTSTDTQYF. CDR3 nucleotides: TGCAGCGTTGAGGGGACTAACACTAGCACAGATACGCAGTATTTT. V and J are TRBV29-1 and TRBJ2-3; 7 nucleotides align to TRBD2. This CDR3 comprises 15 residues. Germline V lookup: CDR1 SQVTM, CDR2 ANQGSEA. After removal of 3 bases from V and 0 bases from J, the junction contained 6 bases not matched to a gene.

The CDR3 coding sequence is TGTGCCATCAGCAGTCCGGGACAGGGCTACGAGCAGTACTTC. Protein sequence: CAISSPGQGYEQYF. The chain carries TRBV10-3 and TRBJ2-7, with TRBD1 identical over 9 bases. With V trimmed by 6 bases and J by 3 bases, 6 bases remained unmatched. Germline CDR1 and CDR2: ENHRY and SYGVKD. CDR3 length equals 14 residues.

This clonotype was seen only a few times. This chain joins TRBV7-9 and TRBJ2-1; 8 bases agree with TRBD1. The CDR3 runs 16 residues. Losses at the gene ends were 7 bases for V and 6 bases for J; bases not matched to a gene: 14. Looked up from germline, CDR1 is SEHNR and CDR2 is FQNEAQ (reference sequence). As DNA, the CDR3 is TGTGCCAGCACCTCCACGTTTGGACAGGGTGGCAATGAGCAGTTCTTC. It encodes CASTSTFGQGGNEQFF.

The J gene is TRBJ2-2, the V gene TRBV29-1, with 7 bases identical to TRBD1. V shed 6 bases and J 6 bases; nucleotides not matched to a gene: 7. CDR1 SQVTM and CDR2 ANQGSEA come from the germline V gene. There are 13 residues in the CDR3. This CDR3 is CSVETGSAGELFF. The CDR3 DNA sequence: TGCAGCGTCGAGACAGGGTCGGCCGGGGAGCTGTTTTTT.

The chain carries TRBV14 and TRBJ2-1; 11 positions match TRBD2. Per germline, CDR1 SGHDN and CDR2 FVKESK. The CDR3 has 18 residues. The V segment lost 0 bases and the J segment 9 bases; nucleotides outside the gene matches: 13. The CDR3 reads CASSQDLTVAGGPVEQFF. The CDR3 region has the DNA TGTGCCAGCAGCCAAGATCTTACGGTAGCGGGAGGGCCCGTTGAGCAGTTCTTC.

This clonotype has at least ten counts. The chain links TRBV28 to TRBJ2-1, with no clear D. Trimming stripped 7 bases from V and 8 bases from J, with 18 bases between. This CDR3 is 14 amino acids long. Germline assignment: CDR1 MDHEN and CDR2 SYDVKM. The CDR3, as DNA: TGTGCCAGCAACGGACCCGTCAGCCACGATGAGCAGTTCTTC. The encoded protein is CASNGPVSHDEQFF.

The chain recombines TRBV11-2 with TRBJ1-1; D is unresolved. V dropped 2 bases and J dropped 0 bases, with 7 bases sitting between them. CDR3 length equals 14 residues. Germline V gives CDR1 SGHAT, CDR2 FQNNGV. In nucleotides, the CDR3 is TGTGCCAGCAGCTTAAACCTCCTGAACACTGAAGCTTTCTTT. As protein: CASSLNLLNTEAFF.

This clonotype was seen a handful of times. V usage is TRBV5-1 and J usage is TRBJ2-3; 7 bases are a match to TRBD1. The V gene end was trimmed by 4 bases and the J gene end by 2 bases; junction bases not matched to a gene: 13. The CDR3 extends over 17 amino acids. CDR1 is SGHRS and CDR2 is YFSETQ in the germline V gene. The CDR3 sequence is CASSPRTGILDTDTQYF. The CDR3 bases are TGCGCCAGCAGCCCCAGGACAGGCATATTGGACACAGATACGCAGTATTTT. The full variable domain, with the rest looked up from reference TRBV5-1 and TRBJ2-3, is KAGVTQTPRYLIKTRGQQVTLSCSPISGHRSVSWYQQTPGQGLQFLFEYFSETQRNKGNFPGRFSGRQFSNSRSEMNVSTLELGDSALYLCASSPRTGILDTDTQYFGPGTRLTVL.

This clonotype was counted between two and nine times. This rearrangement joins TRBV28 to TRBJ2-7; 9 positions agree with TRBD1. The germline gives CDR1 MDHEN, CDR2 SYDVKM. The ends lost 6 bases at V and 5 bases at J; junction bases unmatched: 8. This CDR3 comprises 14 residues. The CDR3 bases are TGTGCCAGCAGACCCGGGACAGGGTACCACGAGCAGTACTTC. It encodes CASRPGTGYHEQYF.

This clonotype has at least ten counts. The chain employs TRBV20-1 and TRBJ1-1, with TRBD1 matching over 10 bases. Trimming took 0 bases from V and 10 from J; bases not matched to a gene: 8. Germline V gene sequence: CDR1 DFQATT, CDR2 SNEGSKA (reference sequence). The CDR3 is 14 amino acids. CDR3 protein: CSARDRTGGIIAFF. CDR3 in DNA: TGCAGTGCTAGAGATCGGACAGGGGGTATTATAGCTTTCTTT.

This clonotype was seen only a few times. This rearrangement joins TRBV7-3 to TRBJ2-3; D is uncertain. V lost 4 bases and J 6 bases, leaving 11 bases between the germline ends. Germline assignment: CDR1 SGHTA and CDR2 FQGTGA. This CDR3 is built from 13 residues. Here the CDR3 DNA reads TGTGCCAGCAGCTACACCGATTGGGATACGCAGTATTTT. Translated: CASSYTDWDTQYF.

The sample holds many counts of this clonotype. The chain carries TRBV4-3 and TRBJ2-2, with unresolved D. V lost 0 bases, J lost 1 base, and 6 bases lay in between. The germline V gene has CDR1 LGHNA and CDR2 YSLEER. This CDR3 has 15 amino acids. The CDR3 here is CASSQDRGNTGELFF. The DNA for the CDR3 is TGCGCCAGCAGCCAAGATCGTGGGAACACCGGGGAGCTGTTTTTT.

This clonotype was counted ten times or more. The genes are TRBV15 and TRBJ2-1, with 14 bases identical to TRBD2. The CDR3 is made up of 15 amino acids. Germline V gene sequence: CDR1 LNHNV, CDR2 YYDKDF (reference sequence). V lost 5 bases, J lost 8 bases, and 5 bases stayed unmatched. The CDR3 protein is CATSGGLAGGYEQFF. CDR3 sequence (DNA): TGTGCCACCAGCGGAGGACTAGCGGGAGGCTATGAGCAGTTCTTC.

The rearrangement uses TRBV27 and TRBJ2-7; no clear D. The CDR3 length is 15 residues. Germline-derived CDR1 and CDR2 are MNHEY and SMNVEV (reference sequence). Trimming left V 4 bases short and J 1 base short, with 14 bases between. The CDR3 protein is CASSSFGVNSYEQYF. The CDR3 bases are TGTGCCAGCAGTTCCTTTGGGGTAAATTCCTACGAGCAGTACTTC.

CDR3 in DNA: TGTGCCAGCAGCTTAGTAACGGGAGGTGGCACCGGGGAGCTGTTTTTT. Protein: CASSLVTGGGTGELFF. The rearrangement joins TRBV11-2 to TRBJ2-2; 7 positions match TRBD2. J lost 4 bases, V lost 1 base, and 6 bases had no gene match. This CDR3 is 16 amino acids long. CDR1 SGHAT and CDR2 FQNNGV come from the germline V gene.

The rearrangement uses TRBV6-1 and TRBJ2-1, with 14 bases lining up with TRBD2. Germline V gives CDR1 MNHNS, CDR2 SASEGT. Losses at the gene ends were 10 bases for V and 6 bases for J; bases not matched to a gene: 11. This CDR3 spans 16 amino acids. The CDR3 DNA reads TGTGCCACCTCCGAGGGACTAGCGGGAGTAGGCAATGAGCAGTTCTTC. It translates to CATSEGLAGVGNEQFF.

The chain links TRBV11-2 to TRBJ2-2; 7 bases fit TRBD1. Per the germline V gene, CDR1 is SGHAT and CDR2 is FQNNGV. This CDR3 is 15 amino acids long. V shed 5 bases, J shed 2 bases, and the junction held 5 bases outside the gene matches. The CDR3 spells CASSETGANTGELFF. The CDR3 DNA is TGTGCCAGCAGCGAAACAGGGGCTAACACCGGGGAGCTGTTTTTT.

This clonotype was found many times. The junction departs from germline at one end; a sequencing error may be responsible. J is TRBJ2-5 and V is TRBV7-7, with unresolved D. The CDR3 has 13 amino acids. The germline gives CDR1 SSHAT, CDR2 FNYEAQ (reference sequence). CDR3 residues: CASSLRTGQTQYF. The CDR3 DNA sequence: TGTGCTAGCAGCTTAAGGACCGGCCAGACCCAGTACTTC.

This clonotype was detected only a few times. This rearrangement joins TRBV6-2 or TRBV6-3 to TRBJ2-5, with 8 bases aligning to TRBD2. Germline loops: CDR1 MNHEY, CDR2 SVGEGT. V dropped 1 base and J dropped 2; count of bases not matched to a gene: 6. This CDR3 region has 16 residues. CDR3 nucleotides: TGTGCCAGCAGTTACTGGCCTAGCGGGCTACAAGAGACCCAGTACTTC. It translates to CASSYWPSGLQETQYF.